This T cell receptor (beta chain) was recovered during a study of Ad26.COV2.S vaccination and SARS-CoV-2 variants. Study background: In the COV1001 trial, the donor was in the Ad26.COV2.S arm. Each vaccinee took Ad26.COV2.S intramuscularly, once or twice 56 days apart. Overall study results and limits: Similar non-spike TCR breadth was seen in vaccine and placebo recipients.

Treatment meaning: 15 to 20 received Ad26.COV2.S at low or high dose, single or two shots; roughly five received placebo; per-sample allocation not given. All samples were drawn on day 63, counting from the first vaccine or placebo injection. Aged 18-55 years, donor was enrolled in Boston in 2020. The germline V and J ends were trimmed by 4 bases and 6 bases, with 9 bases remaining between them. The germline gives CDR1 SEHNR, CDR2 FQNEAQ (reference sequence). The CDR3 contains 12 residues. The repertoire was sequenced with immunoSEQ multiplex PCR; TCRdb's copy has only in-frame clones and lacks some. Among some 390,000 clones listed, about 85% were seen once. Concerning this clone itself: Its target is unknown.

V is TRBV7-9 and J is TRBJ1-2; D gene uncertain. The receptor was derived from a person between 18 and 65 years old who received the Ad26.COV2.S COVID-19 vaccine or a placebo. The specimen was peripheral blood, collected in a trial of Ad26.COV2.S vaccine versus placebo. CDR3 DNA: TGTGCCAGCAGCTGGGCTGCCGATGGCTACACCTTC. Protein product: CASSWAADGYTF.